The 8 T cell receptor beta chains below all came from one sample that was sequenced in a study of STAT3 mutations in large granular lymphocyte leukemia. The protocol was immunoSEQ multiplex PCR, while the TCRdb copy is restricted to in-frame clones and leaves out a portion. The repertoire holds 15,000 to 17,000 clones, with nearly 95% as singletons. These receptors have no known antigen. Regarding the study as a whole: Every T-LGLL patient had at least one immunodominant TCRbeta clonotype.

Sample: peripheral blood mononuclear cells. The receptors were sampled from a woman aged 50 to 60 with T-cell large granular lymphocyte leukemia. Some clones in this sample may be carry-over from other donors' samples.

DNA for the CDR3: TGTGCCAGCAGCTTAGCTGAGCCGCGGGTCCCTCCGGAGACCCAGTACTTC. Translating gives CASSLAEPRVPPETQYF. The chain combines TRBV7-2 with TRBJ2-5; D is perhaps TRBD2 (5 bases). Germline-derived CDR1 and CDR2 are SGHTA and FQGNSA. Trimming left V 0 bases short and J 5 bases short, with 19 bases between. CDR3 size: 17 residues.

The chain is built from TRBV28 and TRBJ2-7, with D possibly matching TRBD1 (6 bases). The V gene lost 4 bases and the J gene lost 3 bases, with 16 bases spanning the gap. CDR1 and CDR2 from the germline V gene are MDHEN and SYDVKM. This CDR3 region has 15 residues. The CDR3 coding sequence is TGTGCCAGCAGTTCCAGGGGACCAGGTATCTACGAGCAGTACTTC. This gives the protein CASSSRGPGIYEQYF. Full variable domain (remainder filled in from reference TRBV28 and TRBJ2-7): DVKVTQSSRYLVKRTGEKVFLECVQDMDHENMFWYRQDPGLGLRLIYFSYDVKMKEKGDIPEGYSVSREKKERFSLILESASTNQTSMYLCASSSRGPGIYEQYFGPGTRLTVT.

The sample holds one count of this clone. V is TRBV21-1 and J is TRBJ2-1; the D call in the table, TRBD2, was not verified against the DNA. TRBV21-1 is annotated as a pseudogene. This CDR3 comprises 10 residues. CDR3 residues: CASSLSRYFF. The DNA for the CDR3 is TGTGCCAGCAGCTTATCCCGGTACTTCTTC.

This rearrangement joins TRBV7-9 to TRBJ2-7; D possibly matches TRBD1 or TRBD2 (5 bases each). CDR3 length: 17 residues. Germline CDR1 and CDR2: SEHNR and FQNEAQ (reference sequence). Trimming removed 6 bases at V and 6 bases at J, with 27 bases between. DNA for the CDR3: TGTGCCAGCAGTCCCCGGGGCCCGACAGACTCTGTCCTCGAGCAGTACTTC. Translation: CASSPRGPTDSVLEQYF.

V gene TRBV9 combines with J gene TRBJ1-4; D unclear. This CDR3 is 14 amino acids long. Germline V lookup: CDR1 SGDLS, CDR2 YYNGEE. The V end was cut by 3 bases, the J end by 3 bases, with 9 bases between. The CDR3 DNA reads as TGTGCCAGCAGCGGGAGCGGGCCTAATGAAAAACTGTTTTTT. Protein sequence: CASSGSGPNEKLFF.

The gene calls are TRBV6-6 and TRBJ1-1; 7 bases map to TRBD1. The germline gives CDR1 MNHNY, CDR2 SVGAGI (reference sequence). The junction had 10 bases not matched to a gene; V was cut back by 6 bases and J by 0 bases. CDR3 length: 16 amino acids. The DNA for the CDR3 is TGTGCCAGCAGCCCCAGGGGGGACTTTATGAACACTGAAGCTTTCTTT. Encoded protein: CASSPRGDFMNTEAFF.

V is TRBV5-4 and J is TRBJ2-7; the match to TRBD1 covers 10 bases. Germline V gene lookup returns CDR1 SGHNT and CDR2 YYREEE (reference sequence). The CDR3 has 16 amino acids. The trim removed 1 base at V and 2 bases at J, leaving 6 bases unmatched. In DNA, the CDR3 is TGTGCCAGCAGCTTGTCGGTTGGGACAGGGGCCTACGAGCAGTACTTC. Amino acids: CASSLSVGTGAYEQYF.

The V call is TRBV7-2, the J call TRBJ2-3; tentatively, D is TRBD2 (6 bases). V gave up 4 bases and J gave up 0 bases, with 11 bases separating them. Germline assignment: CDR1 SGHTA and CDR2 FQGNSA. This CDR3 is 15 amino acids long. The CDR3 bases are TGTGCCAGCAGCTCGGACTACACTAGCACAGATACGCAGTATTTT. Its translation: CASSSDYTSTDTQYF.